Following are 6 T cell receptor beta chains from one sample sequenced in a study of neurological immune-mediated disorders. Each CDR3 protein is one row after TCRdb ran MiXCR on the 5' RACE reads. The sample carries about 74,000 distinct CDR3 sequences, roughly 5.6% recorded once. Material for sequencing was PBMCs. The receptor source for this set is a man aged 18 to 30 with multiple sclerosis.

This clonotype was found many times. This chain joins TRBV20-1 and TRBJ2-7, with a tentative D call TRBD1 (6 bases). The length of the CDR3 is 13 residues. The germline gives CDR1 DFQATT, CDR2 SNEGSKA (reference sequence). V lost 6 bases and J lost 5, with 17 bases in between. The DNA of the CDR3 is TGCAGTGCCGAGGGGGAGTTAAGAAACGAGCAGTACTTC. Translation: CSAEGELRNEQYF.

The V call is TRBV4-3, the J call TRBJ2-1; 7 bases map to TRBD2. Germline lookup yields CDR1 LGHNA and CDR2 YSLEER. The CDR3 totals 16 residues. The ends lost 1 base at V and 5 bases at J; junction bases unmatched: 8. Here the CDR3 DNA reads TGCGCCAGCAGCCAAGTGCGGCCTAGCGGCAACAATGAGCAGTTCTTC. This gives the protein CASSQVRPSGNNEQFF.

This clonotype appeared many times. The chain is built from TRBV25-1 and TRBJ1-2, with TRBD1 as a possible D gene (6 bases). The germline V gene encodes CDR1 MGHDK and CDR2 SYGVNS. This CDR3 has 16 residues. The V and J ends lost 9 bases and 0 bases respectively, with 20 bases between them. The CDR3: CASSGTLNRANYGYTF. In DNA form, the CDR3 reads TGTGCCAGTTCCGGGACACTAAATAGGGCTAACTATGGCTACACCTTC.

At least ten counts were recorded for this clonotype. The rearrangement uses TRBV20-1 and TRBJ2-2; 7 positions match TRBD2. The junction had 11 bases not matched to a gene; V was cut back by 0 bases and J by 4 bases. This CDR3 contains 17 residues. Germline loops: CDR1 DFQATT, CDR2 SNEGSKA (reference sequence). In DNA, the CDR3 is TGCAGTGCTAGAGATCATTATAAGCGGGGCCGCACCGGGGAGCTGTTTTTT. Protein: CSARDHYKRGRTGELFF.

This sequence joins TRBV20-1 and TRBJ2-7; either TRBD1 or TRBD2 may fit D (5 bases each). Trimming stripped 6 bases from V and 7 bases from J, with 16 bases between. This CDR3 contains 12 residues. Per the germline V gene, CDR1 is DFQATT and CDR2 is SNEGSKA (reference sequence). The CDR3 sequence is CSATEGYTEQYF. Here the CDR3 DNA reads TGCAGTGCCACAGAGGGGTACACGGAGCAGTACTTC.

CDR3 coding DNA: TGTGCCAGCAGCCAGGGGGGAAAGAACTATGGCTACACCTTC. Its translation: CASSQGGKNYGYTF. The chain recombines TRBV4-2 with TRBJ1-2, with D possibly being TRBD1 (5 bases). V dropped 3 bases and J dropped 2 bases, with 10 bases sitting between them. The CDR3 runs to 14 residues. Germline CDR1 LGHNA, CDR2 YNFKEQ.